The rows below give T cell receptor beta chains drawn from one sample of a study of T-cell memory formation after mild COVID-19. TCRdb re-called the 5' RACE reads with MiXCR, one entry per CDR3 protein. Among roughly 410,000 distinct CDR3 sequences, 20% to 25% were seen once, and the ten largest hold roughly 8.7%. The sample consisted of PBMCs or a T cell subset sorted from them (not recorded which). The receptors were gathered from an adult woman who had mild COVID-19 (a few samples of this study predate the infection). Cell type and time point are not known. The CDR3 runs from the conserved cysteine through the conserved F or W. The D gene is left open where the match is weak. Some rows have no size entry. The others give once, few or many, or a class for an expanded clone.

V gene: TRBV6-5
clone size: few
D gene: TRBD1
J gene: TRBJ1-1
CDR3 protein: CASRHRGQGTEAFF
CDR3 DNA: TGTGCCAGCAGGCACAGGGGGCAAGGGACTGAAGCTTTCTTT

V gene: TRBV20-1
clone size: .
D gene: TRBD2
J gene: TRBJ2-1
CDR3 protein: CSASLLAGPGEQFF
CDR3 DNA: TGCAGTGCTAGTTTGCTAGCGGGACCGGGGGAGCAGTTCTTC

V gene: TRBV6-2/TRBV6-3
clone size: medium-sized
D gene: .
J gene: TRBJ2-7
CDR3 protein: CASSLPDSSYEQYF
CDR3 DNA: TGTGCCAGCAGTCTGCCGGACAGTTCCTACGAGCAGTACTTC

V gene: TRBV9
clone size: few
D gene: .
J gene: TRBJ2-1
CDR3 protein: CASSVVSGPHNEQFF
CDR3 DNA: TGTGCCAGCAGCGTAGTAAGCGGGCCTCACAATGAGCAGTTCTTC

V gene: TRBV15
clone size: few
D gene: .
J gene: TRBJ2-2
CDR3 protein: CATSSPEWELFF
CDR3 DNA: TGTGCCACCAGCTCTCCCGAATGGGAGCTGTTTTTT

V gene: TRBV3-1
clone size: .
D gene: .
J gene: TRBJ1-5
CDR3 protein: CASSQGPINQPQHF
CDR3 DNA: TGTGCCAGCAGCCAGGGACCAATCAATCAGCCCCAGCATTTT

V gene: TRBV20-1
clone size: .
D gene: .
J gene: TRBJ1-2
CDR3 protein: CSARAPSRGDGYTF
CDR3 DNA: TGCAGTGCTAGAGCCCCCTCTCGGGGCGATGGCTACACCTTC

V gene: TRBV20-1
clone size: .
D gene: .
J gene: TRBJ2-1
CDR3 protein: CSAGATGYNEQFF
CDR3 DNA: TGCAGTGCTGGTGCAACAGGGTACAATGAGCAGTTCTTC

V gene: TRBV5-6
clone size: .
D gene: .
J gene: TRBJ2-1
CDR3 protein: CASSLDGALPSYNEQFF
CDR3 DNA: TGTGCCAGCAGCTTGGACGGGGCCCTACCCTCCTACAATGAGCAGTTCTTC

V gene: TRBV7-9
clone size: many
D gene: .
J gene: TRBJ1-1
CDR3 protein: CASSLAGENTEAFF
CDR3 DNA: TGTGCCAGCAGCTTAGCTGGGGAGAACACTGAAGCTTTCTTT

V gene: TRBV25-1
clone size: .
D gene: .
J gene: TRBJ2-7
CDR3 protein: CASSEAESYEQYF
CDR3 DNA: TGTGCCAGCAGTGAGGCAGAAAGCTACGAGCAGTACTTC

V gene: TRBV10-3
clone size: .
D gene: .
J gene: TRBJ1-2
CDR3 protein: CAISENGVGYTF
CDR3 DNA: TGTGCCATCAGTGAGAACGGCGTCGGCTACACCTTC

V gene: TRBV4-3
clone size: many
D gene: TRBD1
J gene: TRBJ2-1
CDR3 protein: CASSQATGVYNEQFF
CDR3 DNA: TGCGCCAGCAGCCAGGCGACAGGGGTCTACAATGAGCAGTTCTTC

V gene: TRBV7-6
clone size: .
D gene: .
J gene: TRBJ2-3
CDR3 protein: CASSSSSKDLSTDTQYF
CDR3 DNA: TGTGCCAGCAGCTCGTCTAGCAAAGACTTAAGCACAGATACGCAGTATTTT

V gene: TRBV24-1
clone size: few
D gene: .
J gene: TRBJ2-1
CDR3 protein: CATSDHRASTLLRNEQFF
CDR3 DNA: TGTGCCACCAGTGACCATAGAGCTAGCACCTTACTTAGGAATGAGCAGTTCTTC